Listed below are T cell receptor beta chains from one sample, sequenced in a study of cytomegalovirus exposure and HLA in healthy donors. TCRdb's copy holds only in-frame clones and misses some; the assay was immunoSEQ multiplex PCR. The table lists about 140,000 clones, roughly 80% of them singletons, with about 2% in the top ten. The sequenced sample was PBMCs. All receptors derive from a young man in good health and CMV-seronegative. The CDR3 runs from the conserved cysteine through the conserved F or W. The D gene is left open where the match is weak. Expanded clones are given a class, and other clones once, few, many or no size at all.

- TRBD1 TRBJ1-2 TRBV29-1 CSVEEKGGTGDGYTF TGCAGCGTTGAAGAAAAGGGGGGGACAGGGGACGGCTACACCTTC
once - TRBJ2-1 TRBV5-4 CASSIQNEQFF TGTGCCAGCAGCATCCAGAATGAGCAGTTCTTC
- TRBD1 TRBJ1-2 TRBV19 CASSQTGGSWGYTF TGTGCCAGTAGCCAGACAGGGGGCTCTTGGGGCTACACCTTC
once - TRBJ2-1 TRBV7-9 CASSLTSSVEQFF TGTGCCAGCAGCTTAACTAGTAGCGTTGAGCAGTTCTTC
- TRBD2 TRBJ2-7 TRBV5-1 CASSSGTSDSYEQYF TGCGCCAGCAGCTCCGGGACTAGCGACTCCTACGAGCAGTACTTC
- - TRBJ2-7 TRBV2 CASSGRTVRDEQYF TGTGCCAGCAGTGGGAGGACAGTCAGGGACGAGCAGTACTTC
- TRBD1 TRBJ1-5 TRBV10-2 CASNGPGGSQPQHF TGCGCCAGCAATGGGCCAGGGGGAAGTCAGCCCCAGCATTTT
- TRBD1 TRBJ1-1 TRBV2 CASRADRARTEAFF TGTGCCAGCAGGGCTGACAGGGCGCGCACTGAAGCTTTCTTT
few TRBD1 TRBJ2-2 TRBV19 CASKWTGNTGELFF TGTGCCAGTAAATGGACAGGGAACACCGGGGAGCTGTTTTTT
- TRBD1 TRBJ2-7 TRBV6-5 CASSKLRDSRDEQYF TGTGCCAGCAGCAAACTCCGGGACAGTCGGGACGAGCAGTACTTC
once TRBD1 TRBJ2-2 TRBV27 CASSSRGRVGTGELFF TGTGCCAGCAGTTCTAGGGGGCGCGTCGGGACCGGGGAGCTGTTTTTT
- TRBD1 TRBJ2-5 TRBV6-1 CASSSGQGRGETQYF TGTGCCAGCAGTTCCGGACAGGGGCGAGGAGAGACCCAGTACTTC
- TRBD2 TRBJ2-1 TRBV19 CASSIARAGGRNEQFF TGTGCCAGTAGTATAGCGCGAGCGGGAGGACGCAATGAGCAGTTCTTC
- TRBD1 TRBJ2-7 TRBV18 CASSPGTGGGGYEQYF TGTGCCAGCTCACCAGGGACAGGAGGCGGAGGATACGAGCAGTACTTC
- TRBD2 TRBJ2-7 TRBV11-2 CASSQAGGTGSYEQYF TGTGCCAGCAGTCAAGCCGGGGGGACCGGTTCCTACGAGCAGTACTTC
- - TRBJ2-5 TRBV19 CASSPLGLPIVGTQYF TGTGCCAGTAGTCCTCTAGGCTTGCCGATTGTAGGGACCCAGTACTTC
- - TRBJ2-5 TRBV11-2 CASSLGLGIQETQYF TGTGCCAGCAGCTTAGGGCTGGGCATCCAAGAGACCCAGTACTTC
few - TRBJ2-7 TRBV4-1 CASSQGNSGFSYEQYF TGCGCCAGCAGCCAAGGAAATAGCGGTTTTTCCTACGAGCAGTACTTC
- TRBD1 TRBJ2-7 TRBV5-8 CASSSTGASTFSYEQYF TGTGCCAGCAGCTCTACAGGGGCCTCGACCTTTTCCTACGAGCAGTACTTC
- - TRBJ2-5 TRBV14 CASSQPDQETQYF TGTGCCAGCAGCCAACCGGACCAAGAGACCCAGTACTTC
- TRBD1 TRBJ1-2 TRBV5-6 CASSLQGGGYGYTF TGTGCCAGCAGCTTACAGGGGGGGGGCTATGGCTACACCTTC
- TRBD1 TRBJ2-3 TRBV6-5 CASSRTGTTDTQYF TGTGCCAGCAGCCGGACAGGGACCACAGATACGCAGTATTTT
- - TRBJ1-4 TRBV11-1 CASSFDKTGTLKLFF TGTGCCAGCAGCTTTGATAAGACAGGTACTTTGAAACTGTTTTTT
few TRBD1 TRBJ1-2 TRBV9 CASSVYVSGGYGYTF TGTGCCAGCAGCGTTTACGTTTCAGGGGGCTATGGCTACACCTTC
- - TRBJ2-1 TRBV27 CASSLGGFKQFF TGTGCCAGCAGCCTTGGAGGGTTTAAGCAGTTCTTC
- - TRBJ2-4 TRBV7-9 CASSLAVGDIQYF TGTGCCAGCAGCTTAGCGGTAGGGGACATTCAGTACTTC
- - TRBJ2-2 TRBV10-3 CAITNSLPNTGELFF TGTGCCATCACTAACAGCCTACCGAACACCGGGGAGCTGTTTTTT
once TRBD1 TRBJ1-1 TRBV6-5 CASSLDRGRNTEAFF TGTGCCAGCAGTCTCGACAGGGGAAGGAACACTGAAGCTTTCTTT
- - TRBJ2-5 TRBV7-2 CASSLGLAQETQYF TGTGCCAGCAGCTTAGGTCTAGCCCAAGAGACCCAGTACTTC
- - TRBJ1-1 TRBV7-9 CSSSLANREAFF TGTTCCAGCAGCTTAGCGAACAGGGAAGCTTTCTTT
- - TRBJ1-2 TRBV5-6 CASSFRGGYTF TGTGCCAGCAGCTTTCGAGGGGGCTACACCTTC
- - TRBJ2-3 TRBV6-5 CASSPTAGSTDTQYF TGTGCCAGCAGTCCAACGGCGGGCAGCACAGATACGCAGTATTTT
- - TRBJ2-3 TRBV6-5 CASSYSRGFGTDTQYF TGTGCCAGCAGTTACTCTAGGGGCTTTGGGACAGATACGCAGTATTTT